The next 24 T cell receptor beta chains were all read from a single sample in a study of T cell repertoires in cytomegalovirus infection. One entry per CDR3 protein, called by TCRdb with MiXCR from the reads. The table shows 200,000 to 300,000 distinct CDR3 sequences, with approximately 13% occurring only once. Material: PBMCs. All receptors come from a human donor in good health (CMV status not recorded). Some clones in this sample may be carry-over from other donors' samples.

The sample holds many counts of this clonotype. This chain joins TRBV7-2 and TRBJ1-3; D might be TRBD1 (6 bases). CDR1 SGHTA and CDR2 FQGNSA come from the germline V gene. The CDR3 runs to 16 residues. V gave up 3 bases and J gave up 4 bases, with 16 bases separating them. The CDR3 DNA reads as TGTGCCAGCAGCTTCCTGGAATGGGGGCTCGGAAACACCATATATTTT. Amino acids: CASSFLEWGLGNTIYF.

The chain has TRBV20-1 and TRBJ1-4; perhaps TRBD1 as D (6 bases). This CDR3 is 12 amino acids long. Trimming shortened V by 2 bases and J by 10 bases, and 11 bases separated the two germline ends. Germline V gene lookup returns CDR1 DFQATT and CDR2 SNEGSKA (reference sequence). The CDR3: CSARNRAGKLFF. The CDR3 DNA reads TGCAGTGCTAGAAACAGGGCAGGAAAACTGTTTTTT.

This clonotype was seen many times. The chain employs TRBV9 and TRBJ2-7, with 12 bases fitting TRBD1. The V gene's germline CDR1 is SGDLS and CDR2 YYNGEE. This CDR3 spans 15 amino acids. V gave up 1 base and J gave up 5 bases; unmatched junction bases: 4. CDR3 DNA sequence: TGTGCCAGCAGCGTATGGGGGACAGGGGGCAACGAGCAGTACTTC. Its protein product is CASSVWGTGGNEQYF.

This clonotype was detected only a few times. The chain couples TRBV15 to TRBJ1-2; D might be TRBD1 (5 bases). Trimming pared 0 bases from V and 3 bases from J, leaving 14 bases between. CDR3 size: 16 residues. Looked up from germline, CDR1 is LNHNV and CDR2 is YYDKDF (reference sequence). The CDR3 DNA reads as TGTGCCACCAGCAGAGAAGGATCGGGGACTGACTATGGCTACACCTTC. Translation: CATSREGSGTDYGYTF.

This clonotype was detected many times. The V gene is TRBV4-1, the J gene TRBJ2-3; D gene uncertain. The germline CDR1 and CDR2 sequences are MGHRA and YSYEKL. This CDR3 is 14 amino acids long. Trimming removed 1 base from V and 7 bases from J, with 12 bases in between. The CDR3 coding sequence is TGCGCCAGCAGCCAAGGACCTAATGGGAATACGCAGTATTTT. Amino acid sequence: CASSQGPNGNTQYF.

This clonotype was counted at least ten times. The chain combines TRBV24-1 with TRBJ2-1; 9 positions match TRBD2. The germline gives CDR1 KGHDR, CDR2 SFDVKD. This CDR3 has 16 amino acids. The J segment lost 2 bases and the V segment lost 2 bases, leaving 3 bases of the junction unmatched. CDR3 nucleotides: TGTGCCACCAGTGATTCAAGCGGGGGGCCCTACAATGAGCAGTTCTTC. Its protein is CATSDSSGGPYNEQFF.

The rearrangement joins TRBV18 to TRBJ2-5; no clear D gene. With 2 bases removed from V and 2 bases from J, the gap between germline ends came to 9 bases. The V gene's germline CDR1 is KGHSH and CDR2 LQKENI. This CDR3 has 14 amino acids. CDR3 sequence reads: CASSPSRQQETQYF. The CDR3 coding sequence is TGTGCCAGCTCACCATCGCGGCAGCAAGAGACCCAGTACTTC.

The table lists this clonotype with many counts. The V and J genes are TRBV29-1 and TRBJ2-5, with D possibly called TRBD1 or TRBD2 (5 bases each). Germline V CDR1 and CDR2: SQVTM, ANQGSEA. This CDR3 contains 12 residues. The CDR3 reads CSSGDGWETQYF. The CDR3 DNA reads TGCAGTTCCGGGGACGGTTGGGAGACCCAGTACTTC.

In its sample, this clonotype was seen a few times. The V and J genes are TRBV9 and TRBJ1-1, with D possibly matching TRBD1 (6 bases). The CDR3 loop spans 14 amino acids. The germline CDR1 and CDR2 sequences are SGDLS and YYNGEE. V lost 3 bases, J lost 3 bases, and 12 bases lay in between. The CDR3 bases are TGTGCCAGCAGCGCTCACGGACAGCACACTGAAGCTTTCTTT. Translating it yields CASSAHGQHTEAFF.

This clonotype was seen a handful of times. V and J are TRBV20-1 and TRBJ2-5, with D perhaps TRBD1 (6 bases). V lost 5 bases and J lost 5, with 15 bases in between. Germline V gene sequence: CDR1 DFQATT, CDR2 SNEGSKA (reference sequence). The CDR3 has 13 amino acids. CDR3 sequence reads: CSASPTGPETQYF. The CDR3 DNA reads TGCAGTGCTTCGCCGACAGGTCCTGAGACCCAGTACTTC.

This clonotype was observed at least ten times. This chain links TRBV12-3 or TRBV12-4 with TRBJ1-4; the D is unclear. Trimming stripped 4 bases from V and 8 bases from J, with 8 bases between. The CDR3 has 12 amino acids. CDR3 sequence: CASSYRGEKLFF. The DNA for the CDR3 is TGTGCCAGCAGTTACCGGGGAGAAAAACTGTTTTTT.

This clonotype was seen ten or more times. The gene calls are TRBV7-2 and TRBJ2-3; 8 bases agree with TRBD2. The J segment lost 2 bases and the V segment lost 2 bases, leaving 6 bases of the junction unmatched. This CDR3 spans 16 amino acids. From germline, CDR1 is SGHTA and CDR2 FQGNSA. The CDR3 is CASSLRSGGPTDTQYF. CDR3 DNA: TGTGCCAGCAGCTTACGGAGCGGGGGACCCACAGATACGCAGTATTTT.

This clonotype was detected ten times or more. The V call is TRBV18, the J call TRBJ1-1; a weak D match, TRBD1 (6 bases). CDR1 is KGHSH and CDR2 is LQKENI in the germline V gene. The CDR3 is made up of 15 amino acids. V was clipped by 3 bases and J by 3 bases, with 14 bases between them. The CDR3 DNA follows: TGTGCCAGCTCACCCCTAGGGAGGGGGTACACTGAAGCTTTCTTT. Its translation: CASSPLGRGYTEAFF.

The chain joins TRBV7-9 to TRBJ1-1; D perhaps matches TRBD1 (5 bases). The germline V gene has CDR1 SEHNR and CDR2 FQNEAQ (reference sequence). V lost 5 bases and J lost 6, with 19 bases in between. The CDR3 totals 15 residues. Here the CDR3 DNA reads TGTGCCAGCAGCAAGCAGAAAGGGGTCACGGCTGAAGCTTTCTTT. This sequence encodes CASSKQKGVTAEAFF.

In this sample, this clonotype turned up a few times. The chain recombines TRBV20-1 with TRBJ1-1; 8 bases map to TRBD1. Germline CDR1 and CDR2: DFQATT and SNEGSKA (reference sequence). Germline trimming cut 3 bases from V and 0 bases from J; bases unmatched to any gene: 6. CDR3 size: 15 residues. This CDR3 is CSASPRTGLNTEAFF. The CDR3 DNA is TGCAGTGCTAGCCCGAGGACAGGGTTGAACACTGAAGCTTTCTTT.

There are a few counts of this clonotype. This chain joins TRBV20-1 and TRBJ2-1, with 8 bases matching TRBD2. There are 15 residues in the CDR3. Germline assignment: CDR1 DFQATT and CDR2 SNEGSKA (reference sequence). V lost 6 bases and J lost 5; bases outside the gene matches: 12. CDR3: CSASGRGRRNNEQFF. The CDR3 DNA reads TGCAGTGCAAGCGGGAGAGGGCGGCGCAACAATGAGCAGTTCTTC.

The sample holds a few counts of this clonotype. This chain links TRBV9 with TRBJ1-2; D not resolved. The germline gives CDR1 SGDLS, CDR2 YYNGEE. Between the trimmed V and J ends, which lost 6 bases and 5 bases, there was a span of 11 bases. This CDR3 comprises 12 residues. The CDR3 loop is CASKAGRYGYTF. In DNA form, the CDR3 reads TGTGCCAGCAAAGCAGGAAGGTATGGCTACACCTTC.

In the case of this clonotype: It may be a read error: a sequence one base away is much more abundant. The chain couples TRBV7-8 to TRBJ2-4; 8 bases align to TRBD1. CDR1 is SGHVS, CDR2 FQNEAQ, per germline. The CDR3 has 14 residues. The CDR3: CANSADRGINIQYF. DNA of the CDR3: TGTGCCAACAGCGCTGACAGGGGAATCAACATTCAGTACTTC.

This clonotype was counted at least ten times. This rearrangement joins TRBV12-3 or TRBV12-4 to TRBJ2-7; 12 bases align to TRBD2. V shed 8 bases and J 1 base; nucleotides not matched to a gene: 0. This CDR3 is 13 amino acids long. CDR3 nucleotide sequence: TGTGCCAGCGGACTAGCGGGATCCTACGAGCAGTACTTC. Its translation: CASGLAGSYEQYF.

Turning to this clonotype: A read error is possible here, since a much larger clone lies one base away. The V and J genes are TRBV7-4 and TRBJ1-1; D call uncertain. The V end lost 6 bases, the J end lost 8 bases, and 10 bases lay between the germline ends. There are 11 residues in the CDR3. CDR1 is SGHVT, CDR2 SQSDAQ, per germline. The chain's CDR3 is CASSYRTEAFF. In DNA form, the CDR3 reads TGTGCCAGCAGTTATCGGACGGAAGCTTTCTTT.

This clonotype was seen more than once but under ten times. The chain employs TRBV6-1 and TRBJ1-2, with D hard to call. The CDR3 totals 14 residues. Trimming pared 5 bases from V and 4 bases from J, leaving 14 bases between. Germline V gives CDR1 MNHNS, CDR2 SASEGT. The CDR3 here is CASSSPTRSYGYTF. The CDR3 DNA reads TGTGCCAGCAGTTCACCGACACGTTCCTATGGCTACACCTTC.

This chain uses TRBV6-2 or TRBV6-3 with TRBJ2-7; D ambiguous. Looked up from germline, CDR1 is MNHEY and CDR2 is SVGEGT. The CDR3 is made up of 14 amino acids. The V end lost 0 bases, the J end lost 1 base, and 7 bases lay between the germline ends. The CDR3 loop reads CASSYSQASYEQYF. CDR3 nucleotide sequence: TGTGCCAGCAGTTACTCTCAGGCTTCCTACGAGCAGTACTTC.

This clonotype showed up many times. J is TRBJ2-5 and V is TRBV7-2; D not certain. Between the trimmed V and J ends, which lost 2 bases and 2 bases, there was a span of 9 bases. The CDR3 has 14 amino acids. Germline V gives CDR1 SGHTA, CDR2 FQGNSA. CDR3 coding DNA: TGTGCCAGCAGCTTACCTGGAAAACAAGAGACCCAGTACTTC. It codes for CASSLPGKQETQYF.

A word on this clonotype: Being one base from a much bigger clone, this may be a read error. This sequence joins TRBV7-3 and TRBJ2-1, with unresolved D. Trimming pared 5 bases from V and 7 bases from J, leaving 18 bases between. The germline V gene has CDR1 SGHTA and CDR2 FQGTGA. The CDR3 is 15 amino acids. CDR3 region: CASSPRTGQVNEQFF. The CDR3, as DNA: TGTGCCAGCAGCCCCCGGACCGGGCAGGTGAATGAGCAGTTCTTC.